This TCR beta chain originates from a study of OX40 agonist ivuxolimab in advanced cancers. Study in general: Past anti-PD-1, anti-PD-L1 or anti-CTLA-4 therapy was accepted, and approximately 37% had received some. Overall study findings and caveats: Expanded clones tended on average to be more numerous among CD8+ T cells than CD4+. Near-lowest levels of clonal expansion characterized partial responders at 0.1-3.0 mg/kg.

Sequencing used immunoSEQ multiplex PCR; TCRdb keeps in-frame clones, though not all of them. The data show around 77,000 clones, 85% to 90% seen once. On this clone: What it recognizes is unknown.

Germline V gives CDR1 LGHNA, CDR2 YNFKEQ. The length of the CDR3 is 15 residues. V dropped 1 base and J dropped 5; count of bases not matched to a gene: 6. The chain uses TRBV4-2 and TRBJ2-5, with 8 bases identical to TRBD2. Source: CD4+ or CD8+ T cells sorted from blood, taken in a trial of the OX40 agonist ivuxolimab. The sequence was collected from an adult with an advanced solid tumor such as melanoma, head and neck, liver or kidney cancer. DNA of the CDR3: TGTGCCAGCAGCCAAGGAGCGGGGGTGGGGGAGACCCAGTACTTC. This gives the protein CASSQGAGVGETQYF.